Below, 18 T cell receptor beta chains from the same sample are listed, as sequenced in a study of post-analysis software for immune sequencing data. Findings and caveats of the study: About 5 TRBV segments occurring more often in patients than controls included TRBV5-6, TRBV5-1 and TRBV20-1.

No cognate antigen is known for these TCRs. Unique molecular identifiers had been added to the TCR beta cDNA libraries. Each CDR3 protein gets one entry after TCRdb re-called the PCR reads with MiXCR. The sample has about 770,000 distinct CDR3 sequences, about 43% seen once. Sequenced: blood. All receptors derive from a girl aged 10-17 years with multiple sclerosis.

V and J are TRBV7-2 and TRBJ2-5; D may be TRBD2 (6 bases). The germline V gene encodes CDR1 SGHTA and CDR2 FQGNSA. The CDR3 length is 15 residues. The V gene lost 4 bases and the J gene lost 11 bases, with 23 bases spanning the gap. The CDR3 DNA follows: TGTGCCAGCAGCTGGGAGGTGTCGGTAGCCTGGGAGCAGTACTTC. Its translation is CASSWEVSVAWEQYF.

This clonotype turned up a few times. CDR3 sequence: CASSYSASIHEQYF. CDR3 nucleotides: TGTGCCAGCAGTTACTCGGCTAGTATCCACGAGCAGTACTTC. The chain recombines TRBV6-2 or TRBV6-3 with TRBJ2-7; no reliable D call. The CDR3 loop spans 14 amino acids. The V end was cut by 0 bases, the J end by 5 bases, with 11 bases between. Germline values: CDR1 MNHEY, CDR2 SVGEGT.

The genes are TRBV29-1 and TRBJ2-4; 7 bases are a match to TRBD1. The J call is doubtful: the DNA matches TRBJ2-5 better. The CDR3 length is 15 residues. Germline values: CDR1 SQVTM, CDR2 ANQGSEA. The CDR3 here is CSVPSDGTEWGTQYF. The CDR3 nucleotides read TGCAGCGTCCCGTCGGACGGGACAGAATGGGGGACCCAGTACTTC.

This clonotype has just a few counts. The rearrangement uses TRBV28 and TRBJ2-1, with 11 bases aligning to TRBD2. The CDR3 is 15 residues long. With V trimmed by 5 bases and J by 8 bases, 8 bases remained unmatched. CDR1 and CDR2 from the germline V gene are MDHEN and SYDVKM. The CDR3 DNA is TGTGCCAGCAGTCCCCCTAGCGGGAGGAGCTATGAGCAGTTCTTC. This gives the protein CASSPPSGRSYEQFF.

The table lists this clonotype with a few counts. Here the CDR3 DNA reads TGTGCCAGCGAGACGGGAGGGCTGCAAGAGACCCAGTACTTC. It translates to CASETGGLQETQYF. The V and J genes are TRBV7-9 and TRBJ2-5, with TRBD2 matching 8 bases. From germline, CDR1 is SEHNR and CDR2 FQNEAQ (reference sequence). The CDR3 covers 14 residues. Unmatched junction bases numbered 7, after V lost 8 bases and J lost 2 bases.

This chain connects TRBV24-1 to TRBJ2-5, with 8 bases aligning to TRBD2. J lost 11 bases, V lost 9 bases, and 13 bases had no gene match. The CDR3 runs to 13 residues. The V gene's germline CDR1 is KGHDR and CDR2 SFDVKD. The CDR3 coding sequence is TGTGCCACCGGGACTAGTGGTAGTCATGAGCAGTACTTC. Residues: CATGTSGSHEQYF.

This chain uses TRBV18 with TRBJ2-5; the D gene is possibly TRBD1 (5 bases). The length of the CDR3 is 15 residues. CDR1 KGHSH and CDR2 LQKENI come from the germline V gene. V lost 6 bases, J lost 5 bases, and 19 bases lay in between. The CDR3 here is CASSREVGLGETQYF. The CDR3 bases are TGTGCCAGCTCGCGTGAAGTGGGGCTGGGGGAGACCCAGTACTTC.

CDR3 nucleotide sequence: TGCAGTGCTAGAGTCTCCTACAATGAGCAGTTCTTC. This translates into CSARVSYNEQFF. The rearrangement joins TRBV20-1 to TRBJ2-1; D ambiguous. The CDR3 covers 12 residues. CDR1 and CDR2 from the germline V gene are DFQATT and SNEGSKA (reference sequence). V was cut by 1 base and J by 0 bases, with 1 base left in between.

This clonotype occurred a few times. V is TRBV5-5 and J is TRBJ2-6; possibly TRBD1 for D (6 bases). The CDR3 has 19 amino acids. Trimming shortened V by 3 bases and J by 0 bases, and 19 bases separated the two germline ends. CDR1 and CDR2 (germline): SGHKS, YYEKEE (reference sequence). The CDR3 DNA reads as TGTGCCAGCAGCTCCCACAGGGCAACCTCCTACTCTGGGGCCAACGTCCTGACTTTC. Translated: CASSSHRATSYSGANVLTF. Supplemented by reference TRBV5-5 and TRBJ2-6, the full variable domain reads DAGVTQSPTHLIKTRGQQVTLRCSPISGHKSVSWYQQVLGQGPQFIFQYYEKEERGRGNFPDRFSARQFPNYSSELNVNALLLGDSALYLCASSSHRATSYSGANVLTFGAGSRLTVL.

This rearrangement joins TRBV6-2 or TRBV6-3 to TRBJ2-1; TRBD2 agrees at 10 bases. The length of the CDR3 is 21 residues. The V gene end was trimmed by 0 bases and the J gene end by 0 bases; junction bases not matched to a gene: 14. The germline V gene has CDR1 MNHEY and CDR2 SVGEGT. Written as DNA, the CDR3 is TGTGCCAGCAGTTACTCCTGGTTGACTAGCGGGTTCTCGGGCTCCTACAATGAGCAGTTCTTC. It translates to CASSYSWLTSGFSGSYNEQFF.

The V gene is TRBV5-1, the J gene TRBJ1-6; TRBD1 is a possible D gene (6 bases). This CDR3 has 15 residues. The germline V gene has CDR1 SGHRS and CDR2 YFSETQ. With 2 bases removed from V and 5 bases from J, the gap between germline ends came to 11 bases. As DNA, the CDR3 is TGCGCCAGCAGCTTATCGGGGGCGAATAATTCACCCCTCCACTTT. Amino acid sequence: CASSLSGANNSPLHF.

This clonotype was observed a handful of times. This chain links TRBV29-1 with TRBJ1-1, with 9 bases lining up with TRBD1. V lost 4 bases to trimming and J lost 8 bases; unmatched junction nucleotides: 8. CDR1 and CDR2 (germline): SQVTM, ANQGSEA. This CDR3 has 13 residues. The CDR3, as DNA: TGCAGCGTTGCCACTACAGGGGGCAAGGAAGCTTTCTTT. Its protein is CSVATTGGKEAFF.

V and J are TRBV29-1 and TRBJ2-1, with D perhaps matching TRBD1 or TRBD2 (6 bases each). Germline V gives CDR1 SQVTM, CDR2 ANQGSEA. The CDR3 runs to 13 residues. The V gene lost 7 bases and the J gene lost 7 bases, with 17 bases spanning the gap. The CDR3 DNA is TGCAGCGCTAAGGGGGGAACGTCAAATGAGCAGTTCTTC. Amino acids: CSAKGGTSNEQFF.

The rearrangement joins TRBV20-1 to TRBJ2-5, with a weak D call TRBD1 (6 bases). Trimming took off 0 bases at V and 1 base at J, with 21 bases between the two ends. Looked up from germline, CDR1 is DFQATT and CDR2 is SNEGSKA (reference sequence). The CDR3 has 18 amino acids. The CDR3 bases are TGCAGTGCTAGAGATGAGGGGGATCGGGGTTTACGCCAAGAGACCCAGTACTTC. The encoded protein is CSARDEGDRGLRQETQYF.

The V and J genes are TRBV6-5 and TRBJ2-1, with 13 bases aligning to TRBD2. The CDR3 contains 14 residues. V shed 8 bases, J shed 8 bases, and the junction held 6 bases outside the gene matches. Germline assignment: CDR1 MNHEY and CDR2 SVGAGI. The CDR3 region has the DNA TGTGCCAGCGCAAGGACTAGCGGGAGCTATGAGCAGTTCTTC. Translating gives CASARTSGSYEQFF.

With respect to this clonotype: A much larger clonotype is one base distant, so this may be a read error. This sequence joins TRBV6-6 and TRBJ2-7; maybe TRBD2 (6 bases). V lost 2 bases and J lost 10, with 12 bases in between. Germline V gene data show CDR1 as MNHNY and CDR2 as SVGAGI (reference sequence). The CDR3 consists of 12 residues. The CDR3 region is CASSYGPGDQYF. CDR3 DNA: TGTGCCAGCAGTTACGGTCCGGGGGACCAGTACTTC.

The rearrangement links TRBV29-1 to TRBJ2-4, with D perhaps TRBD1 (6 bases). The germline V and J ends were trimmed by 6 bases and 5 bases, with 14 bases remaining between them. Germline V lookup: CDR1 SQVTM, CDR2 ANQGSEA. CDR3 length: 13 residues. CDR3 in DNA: TGCAGCGTCCCGGGGACAACCCAAAACATTCAGTACTTC. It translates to CSVPGTTQNIQYF.

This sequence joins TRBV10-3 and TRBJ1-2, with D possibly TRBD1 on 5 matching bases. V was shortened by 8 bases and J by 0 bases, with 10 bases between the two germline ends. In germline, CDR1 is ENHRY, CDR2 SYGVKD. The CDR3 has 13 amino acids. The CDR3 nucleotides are TGTGCCATCTCGGGGGGTACTAACTATGGCTACACCTTC. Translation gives CAISGGTNYGYTF.